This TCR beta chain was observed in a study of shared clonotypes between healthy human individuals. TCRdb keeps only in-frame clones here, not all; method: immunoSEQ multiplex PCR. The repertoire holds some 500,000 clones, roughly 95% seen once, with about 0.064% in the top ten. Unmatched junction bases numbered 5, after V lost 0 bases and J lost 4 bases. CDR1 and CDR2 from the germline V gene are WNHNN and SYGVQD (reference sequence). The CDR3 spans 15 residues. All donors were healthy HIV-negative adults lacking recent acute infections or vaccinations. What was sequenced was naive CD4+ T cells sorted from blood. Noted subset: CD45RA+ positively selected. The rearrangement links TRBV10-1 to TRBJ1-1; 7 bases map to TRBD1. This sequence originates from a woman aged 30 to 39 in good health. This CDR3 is CASSESQGDITEAFF. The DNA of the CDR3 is TGCGCCAGCAGTGAGTCCCAGGGGGATATCACTGAAGCTTTCTTT.